This T cell receptor beta chain derives from a study of T-cell memory formation after mild COVID-19. Study overall: TCR clusters largely stayed donor specific. General observations from the study: Contracting CD4+ clones lay largely in CM and EM, with CD8+ ones residing in EMRA.

This clonotype has only a few counts. Its antigen remains unidentified. The authors produced TCR alpha and TCR beta cDNA libraries with sample barcodes and UMIs by 5'RACE using constant-segment primers. TCRdb reanalysed the 5' RACE reads using MiXCR and keeps one entry per CDR3 protein. This table holds some 190,000 distinct CDR3 sequences, around 20% found once. The V and J ends lost 5 bases and 5 bases respectively, with 15 bases between them. The CDR3 length is 14 residues. Sequenced material: PBMCs or a T cell subset sorted from them (not recorded which). J is TRBJ2-5 and V is TRBV12-3 or TRBV12-4; D is possibly TRBD1 (6 bases). This sequence originates from an adult woman who had mild COVID-19 (a few samples of this study predate the infection). Cell type and time point are not known. CDR3 region: CASSPTPQGETQYF. The CDR3 DNA reads as TGTGCCAGCAGTCCTACCCCGCAGGGGGAGACCCAGTACTTC.